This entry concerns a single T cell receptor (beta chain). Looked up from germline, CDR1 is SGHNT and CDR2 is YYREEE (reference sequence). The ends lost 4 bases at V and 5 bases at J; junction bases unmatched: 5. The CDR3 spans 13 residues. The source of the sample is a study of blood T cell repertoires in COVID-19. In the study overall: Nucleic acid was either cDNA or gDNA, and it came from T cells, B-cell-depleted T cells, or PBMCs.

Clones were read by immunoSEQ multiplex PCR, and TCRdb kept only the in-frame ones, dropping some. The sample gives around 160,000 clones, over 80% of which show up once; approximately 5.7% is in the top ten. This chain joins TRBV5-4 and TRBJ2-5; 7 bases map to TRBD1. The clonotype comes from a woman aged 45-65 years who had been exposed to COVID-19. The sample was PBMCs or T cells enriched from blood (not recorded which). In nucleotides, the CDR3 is TGTGCCAGCAGCCAGACAGGGTGGGAGACCCAGTACTTC. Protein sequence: CASSQTGWETQYF. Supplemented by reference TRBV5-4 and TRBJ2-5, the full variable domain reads ETGVTQSPTHLIKTRGQQVTLRCSSQSGHNTVSWYQQALGQGPQFIFQYYREEENGRGNFPPRFSGLQFPNYSSELNVNALELDDSALYLCASSQTGWETQYFGPGTRLLVL.